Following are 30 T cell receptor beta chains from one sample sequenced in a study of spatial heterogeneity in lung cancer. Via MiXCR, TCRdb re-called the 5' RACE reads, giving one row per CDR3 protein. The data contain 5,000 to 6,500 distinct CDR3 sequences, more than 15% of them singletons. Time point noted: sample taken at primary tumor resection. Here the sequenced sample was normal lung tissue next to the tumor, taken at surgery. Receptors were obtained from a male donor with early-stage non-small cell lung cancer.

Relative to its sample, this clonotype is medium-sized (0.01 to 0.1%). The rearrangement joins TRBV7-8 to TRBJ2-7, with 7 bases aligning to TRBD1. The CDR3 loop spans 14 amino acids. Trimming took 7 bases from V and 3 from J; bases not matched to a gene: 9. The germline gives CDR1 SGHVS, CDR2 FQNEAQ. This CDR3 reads CASKSSRGFYEQYF. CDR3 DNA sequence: TGTGCCAGCAAAAGTTCCAGGGGGTTCTACGAGCAGTACTTC. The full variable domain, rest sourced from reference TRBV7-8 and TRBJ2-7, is GAGVSQSPRYKVAKRGQDVALRCDPISGHVSLFWYQQALGQGPEFLTYFQNEAQLDKSGLPSDRFFAERPEGSVSTLKIQRTQQEDSAVYLCASKSSRGFYEQYFGPGTRLTVT.

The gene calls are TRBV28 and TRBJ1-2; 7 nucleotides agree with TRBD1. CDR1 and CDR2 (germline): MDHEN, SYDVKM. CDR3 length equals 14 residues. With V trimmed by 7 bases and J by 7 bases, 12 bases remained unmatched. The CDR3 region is CASTPGGGRGGYTF. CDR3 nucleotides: TGTGCCAGCACCCCAGGGGGGGGGCGCGGTGGCTACACCTTC.

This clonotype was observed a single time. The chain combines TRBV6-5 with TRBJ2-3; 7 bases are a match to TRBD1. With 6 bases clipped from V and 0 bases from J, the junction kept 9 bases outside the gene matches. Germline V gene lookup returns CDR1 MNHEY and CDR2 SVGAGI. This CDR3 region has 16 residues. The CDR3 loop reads CASSLTRGLSTDTQYF. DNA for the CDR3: TGTGCCAGCAGCCTGACCAGGGGGTTGAGCACAGATACGCAGTATTTT.

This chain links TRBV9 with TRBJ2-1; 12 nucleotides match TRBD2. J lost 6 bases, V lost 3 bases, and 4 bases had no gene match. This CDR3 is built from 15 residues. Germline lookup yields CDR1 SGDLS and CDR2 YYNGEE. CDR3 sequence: CASSETSGSLNEQFF. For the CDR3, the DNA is TGTGCCAGCAGCGAGACTAGCGGGAGCCTCAATGAGCAGTTCTTC.

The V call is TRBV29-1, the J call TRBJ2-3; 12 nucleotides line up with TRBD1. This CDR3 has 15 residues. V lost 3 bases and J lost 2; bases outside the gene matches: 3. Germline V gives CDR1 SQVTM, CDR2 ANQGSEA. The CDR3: CSVEGTGGNTDTQYF. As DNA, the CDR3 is TGCAGCGTTGAGGGGACAGGGGGCAACACAGATACGCAGTATTTT.

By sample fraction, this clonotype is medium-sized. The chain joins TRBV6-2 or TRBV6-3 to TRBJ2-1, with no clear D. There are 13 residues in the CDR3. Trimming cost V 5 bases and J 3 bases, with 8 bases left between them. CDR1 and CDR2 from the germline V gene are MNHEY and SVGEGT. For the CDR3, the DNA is TGTGCCAGCAGTCGGACGGACTACAATGAGCAGTTCTTC. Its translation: CASSRTDYNEQFF.

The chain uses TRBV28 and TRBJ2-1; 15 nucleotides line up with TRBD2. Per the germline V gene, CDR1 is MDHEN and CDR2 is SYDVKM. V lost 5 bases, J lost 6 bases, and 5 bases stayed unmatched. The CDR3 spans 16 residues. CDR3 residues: CASSPGTSGRLNEQFF. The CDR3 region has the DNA TGTGCCAGCAGTCCCGGGACTAGCGGGAGGCTCAATGAGCAGTTCTTC.

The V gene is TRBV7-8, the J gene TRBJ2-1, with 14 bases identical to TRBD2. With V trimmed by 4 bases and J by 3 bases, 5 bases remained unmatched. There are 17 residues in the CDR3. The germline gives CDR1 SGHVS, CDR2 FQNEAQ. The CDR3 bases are TGTGCCAGCAGCTCCAGGACTAGCGGGAGGTTCTACAATGAGCAGTTCTTC. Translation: CASSSRTSGRFYNEQFF.

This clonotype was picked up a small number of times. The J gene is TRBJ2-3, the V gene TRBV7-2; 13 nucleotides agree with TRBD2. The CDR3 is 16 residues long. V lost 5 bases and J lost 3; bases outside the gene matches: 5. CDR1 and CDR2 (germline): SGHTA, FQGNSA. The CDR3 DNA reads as TGTGCCAGCAGCAGGACTAGCGGGAGTGGGACAGATACGCAGTATTTT. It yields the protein CASSRTSGSGTDTQYF.

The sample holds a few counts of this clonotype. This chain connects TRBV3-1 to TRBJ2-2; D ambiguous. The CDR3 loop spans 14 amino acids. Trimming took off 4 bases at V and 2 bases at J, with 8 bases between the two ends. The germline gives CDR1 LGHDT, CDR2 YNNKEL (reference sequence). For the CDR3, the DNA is TGTGCCAGCAGCCGGACCCAAAACACCGGGGAGCTGTTTTTT. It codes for CASSRTQNTGELFF. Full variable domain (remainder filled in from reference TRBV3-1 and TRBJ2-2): DTAVSQTPKYLVTQMGNDKSIKCEQNLGHDTMYWYKQDSKKFLKIMFSYNNKELIINETVPNRFSPKSPDKAHLNLHINSLELGDSAVYFCASSRTQNTGELFFGEGSRLTVL.

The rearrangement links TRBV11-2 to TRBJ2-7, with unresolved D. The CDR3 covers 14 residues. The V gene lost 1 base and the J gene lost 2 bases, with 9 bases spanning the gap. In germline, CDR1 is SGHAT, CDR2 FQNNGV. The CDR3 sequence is CASSLVGRTYEQYF. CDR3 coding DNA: TGTGCCAGCAGCTTAGTCGGCAGGACCTACGAGCAGTACTTC.

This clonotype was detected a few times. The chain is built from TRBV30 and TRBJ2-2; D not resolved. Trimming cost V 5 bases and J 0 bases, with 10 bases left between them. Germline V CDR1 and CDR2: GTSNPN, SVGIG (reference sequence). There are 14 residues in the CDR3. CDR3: CAWGNRANTGELFF. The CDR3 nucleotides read TGTGCCTGGGGGAACAGAGCGAACACCGGGGAGCTGTTTTTT.

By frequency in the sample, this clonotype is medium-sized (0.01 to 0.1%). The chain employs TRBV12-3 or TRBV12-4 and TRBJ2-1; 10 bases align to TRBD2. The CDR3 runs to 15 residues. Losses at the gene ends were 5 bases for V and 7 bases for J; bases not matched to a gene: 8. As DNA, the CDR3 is TGTGCCAGCAGTCAGCGGGAGGGCCTTCGGAATGAGCAGTTCTTC. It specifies CASSQREGLRNEQFF.

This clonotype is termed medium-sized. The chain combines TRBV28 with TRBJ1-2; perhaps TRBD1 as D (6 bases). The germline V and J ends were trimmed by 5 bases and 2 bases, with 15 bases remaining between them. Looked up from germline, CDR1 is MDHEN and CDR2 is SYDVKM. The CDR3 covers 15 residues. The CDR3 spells CASSPPGTTNYGYTF. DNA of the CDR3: TGTGCCAGCAGTCCACCCGGGACAACCAACTATGGCTACACCTTC.

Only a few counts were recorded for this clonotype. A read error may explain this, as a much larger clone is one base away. The CDR3 sequence: CASSQASGQGNRQLF. CDR3 in DNA: TGCGCCAGCAGCCAAGCCTCAGGACAGGGAAATAGGCAGCTCTTC. V usage is TRBV4-1 and J usage is TRBJ2-1; 8 nucleotides align to TRBD1. Per the germline V gene, CDR1 is MGHRA and CDR2 is YSYEKL. The CDR3 is 15 amino acids.

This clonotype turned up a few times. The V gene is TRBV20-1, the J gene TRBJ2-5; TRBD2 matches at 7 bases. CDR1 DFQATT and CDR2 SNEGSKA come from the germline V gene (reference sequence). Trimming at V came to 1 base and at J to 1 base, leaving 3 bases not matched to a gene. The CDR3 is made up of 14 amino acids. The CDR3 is CSARASGLQETQYF. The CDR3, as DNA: TGCAGTGCTAGAGCTAGCGGCCTCCAAGAGACCCAGTACTTC.

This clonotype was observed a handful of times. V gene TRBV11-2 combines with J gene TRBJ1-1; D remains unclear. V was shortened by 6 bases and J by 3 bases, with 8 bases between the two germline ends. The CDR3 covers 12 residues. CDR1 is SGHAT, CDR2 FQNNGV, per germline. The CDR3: CASRRLDTEAFF. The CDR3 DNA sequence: TGTGCCAGCAGACGGTTGGACACTGAAGCTTTCTTT.

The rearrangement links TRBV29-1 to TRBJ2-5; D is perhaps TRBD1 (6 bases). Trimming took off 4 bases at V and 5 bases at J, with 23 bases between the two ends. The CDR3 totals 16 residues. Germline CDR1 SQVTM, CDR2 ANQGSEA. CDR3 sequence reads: CSVAGVAGLGSETQYF. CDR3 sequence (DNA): TGCAGCGTTGCAGGGGTGGCGGGCCTAGGTTCTGAGACCCAGTACTTC.

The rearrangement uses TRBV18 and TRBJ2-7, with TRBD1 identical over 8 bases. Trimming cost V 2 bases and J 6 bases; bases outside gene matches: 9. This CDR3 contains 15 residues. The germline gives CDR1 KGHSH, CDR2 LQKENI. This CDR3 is CASSPLGRGLGEQYF. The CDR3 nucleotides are TGTGCCAGCTCACCATTGGGCAGGGGGCTTGGCGAGCAGTACTTC.

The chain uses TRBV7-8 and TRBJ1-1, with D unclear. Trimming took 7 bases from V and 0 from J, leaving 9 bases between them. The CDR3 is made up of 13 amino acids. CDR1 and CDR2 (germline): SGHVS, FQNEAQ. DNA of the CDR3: TGTGCCAGCATCAGATACATGAACACTGAAGCTTTCTTT. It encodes CASIRYMNTEAFF. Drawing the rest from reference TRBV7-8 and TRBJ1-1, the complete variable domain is GAGVSQSPRYKVAKRGQDVALRCDPISGHVSLFWYQQALGQGPEFLTYFQNEAQLDKSGLPSDRFFAERPEGSVSTLKIQRTQQEDSAVYLCASIRYMNTEAFFGQGTRLTVV.

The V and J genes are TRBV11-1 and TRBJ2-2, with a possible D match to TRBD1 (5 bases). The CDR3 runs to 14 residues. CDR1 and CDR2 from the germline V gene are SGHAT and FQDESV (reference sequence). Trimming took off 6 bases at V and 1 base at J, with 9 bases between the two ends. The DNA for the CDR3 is TGTGCCAGCAGATCCGACAGGAACACCGGGGAGCTGTTTTTT. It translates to CASRSDRNTGELFF.

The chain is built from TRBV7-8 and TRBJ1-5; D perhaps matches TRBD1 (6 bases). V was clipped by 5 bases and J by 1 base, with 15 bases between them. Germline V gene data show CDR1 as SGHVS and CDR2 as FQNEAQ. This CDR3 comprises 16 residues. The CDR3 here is CASSPRQDLSNQPQHF. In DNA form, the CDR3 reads TGTGCCAGCAGCCCACGACAGGACCTAAGCAATCAGCCCCAGCATTTT.

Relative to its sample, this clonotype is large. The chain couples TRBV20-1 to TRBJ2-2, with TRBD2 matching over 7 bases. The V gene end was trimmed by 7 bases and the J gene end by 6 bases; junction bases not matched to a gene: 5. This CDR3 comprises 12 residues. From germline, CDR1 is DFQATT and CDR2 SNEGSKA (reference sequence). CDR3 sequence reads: CSGRAGAGELFF. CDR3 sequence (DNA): TGCAGTGGCAGGGCGGGAGCCGGGGAGCTGTTTTTT.

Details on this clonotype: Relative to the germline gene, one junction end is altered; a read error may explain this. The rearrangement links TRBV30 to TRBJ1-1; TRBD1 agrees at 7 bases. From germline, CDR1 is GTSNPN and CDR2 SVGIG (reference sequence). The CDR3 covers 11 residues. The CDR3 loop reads CVWETGFEAFF. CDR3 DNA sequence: TGTGTCTGGGAGACAGGGTTTGAAGCTTTCTTT. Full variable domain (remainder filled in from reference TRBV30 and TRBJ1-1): SQTIHQWPATLVQPVGSPLSLECTVEGTSNPNLYWYRQAAGRGLQLLFYSVGIGQISSEVPQNLSASRPQDRQFILSSKKLLLSDSGFYLCVWETGFEAFFGQGTRLTVV.

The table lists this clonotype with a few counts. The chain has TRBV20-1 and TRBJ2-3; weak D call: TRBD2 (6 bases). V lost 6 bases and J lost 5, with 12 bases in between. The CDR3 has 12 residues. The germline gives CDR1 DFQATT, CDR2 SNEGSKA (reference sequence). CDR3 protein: CSADKGGDTQYF. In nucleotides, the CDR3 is TGCAGTGCGGATAAGGGAGGAGATACGCAGTATTTT.

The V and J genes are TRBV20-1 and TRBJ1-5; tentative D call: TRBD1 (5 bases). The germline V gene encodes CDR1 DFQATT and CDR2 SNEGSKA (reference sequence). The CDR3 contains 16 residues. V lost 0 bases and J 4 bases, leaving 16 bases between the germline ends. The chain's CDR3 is CSARDSESAGNQPQHF. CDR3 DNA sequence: TGCAGTGCTAGAGACTCGGAGAGTGCAGGGAATCAGCCCCAGCATTTT.

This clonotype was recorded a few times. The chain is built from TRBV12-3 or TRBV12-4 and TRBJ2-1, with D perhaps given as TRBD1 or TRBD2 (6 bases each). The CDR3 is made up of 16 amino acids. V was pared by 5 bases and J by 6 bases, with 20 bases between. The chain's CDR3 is CASSPSIEGGGNEQFF. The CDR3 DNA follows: TGTGCCAGCAGTCCCAGTATAGAGGGGGGAGGCAATGAGCAGTTCTTC.

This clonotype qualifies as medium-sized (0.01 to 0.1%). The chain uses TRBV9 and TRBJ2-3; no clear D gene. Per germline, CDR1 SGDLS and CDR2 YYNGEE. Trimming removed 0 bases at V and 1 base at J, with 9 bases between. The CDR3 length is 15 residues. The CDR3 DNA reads TGTGCCAGCAGCGTAGGGGTTCTCGGCACAGATACGCAGTATTTT. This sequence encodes CASSVGVLGTDTQYF.

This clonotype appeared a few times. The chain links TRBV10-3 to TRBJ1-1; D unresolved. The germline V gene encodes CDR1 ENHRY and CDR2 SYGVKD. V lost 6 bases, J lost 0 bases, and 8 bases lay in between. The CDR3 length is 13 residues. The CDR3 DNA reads TGTGCCATCAGGGAGGAGATGAACACTGAAGCTTTCTTT. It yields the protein CAIREEMNTEAFF.

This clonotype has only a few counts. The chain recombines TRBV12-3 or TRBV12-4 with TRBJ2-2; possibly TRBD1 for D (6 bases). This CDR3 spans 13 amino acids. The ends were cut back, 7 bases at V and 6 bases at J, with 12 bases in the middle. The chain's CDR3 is CASTPTGSGELFF. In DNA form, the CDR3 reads TGTGCCAGCACTCCCACAGGGTCCGGGGAGCTGTTTTTT.